A selection of T cell receptor beta chains follows, all from one sample in a study of response to subunit inactivated influenza vaccine. TCRdb reprocessed the RT-PCR reads with MiXCR, giving one entry per CDR3 protein. The table has hundreds of thousands of distinct CDR3 sequences, approximately 10% seen once. The sample also formed part of further work on T cells expressing NK-cell markers.

The sequencing here drew on PBMCs from blood, taken on the day of vaccination. These receptors all stem from a man aged 50 or older who received an inactivated influenza vaccine. The CDR3 runs from the conserved cysteine through the conserved F or W. The D gene is left open where the match is weak. For some rows the clone size is stated as once, few or many, or as a class when expanded; others skip it.

TRBV4-3	NA	TRBD1	TRBJ1-1	CASSQVNRGTEAFF	TGCGCCAGCAGCCAAGTTAACAGGGGCACTGAAGCTTTCTTT
TRBV7-2	many	TRBD2	TRBJ2-7	CASSNSGSPYEQYF	TGTGCCAGCAGCAATAGCGGGAGCCCGTACGAGCAGTACTTC
TRBV7-2	NA	NA	TRBJ2-1	CASSQRMAEQLF	TGTGCCAGCAGCCAGAGAATGGCTGAGCAGCTCTTC
TRBV12-3/TRBV12-4	NA	TRBD1	TRBJ2-1	CASSFGQGADNNEQFF	TGTGCCAGCAGTTTTGGTCAGGGGGCTGATAACAATGAGCAGTTCTTC
TRBV5-1	NA	TRBD2	TRBJ2-1	CASSSASGRGEQFF	TGCGCCAGCAGCTCGGCTAGCGGGAGGGGTGAGCAGTTCTTC
TRBV6-2/TRBV6-3	many	NA	TRBJ1-1	CASSYEGAYTEAFF	TGTGCCAGCAGTTATGAAGGGGCGTACACTGAAGCTTTCTTT
TRBV6-1	NA	NA	TRBJ1-2	CASSEGGGAGSYGYTF	TGTGCCAGCAGTGAAGGAGGGGGGGCTGGAAGCTATGGCTACACCTTC
TRBV11-3	many	NA	TRBJ2-3	CASSQETRDTQYF	TGTGCCAGCAGCCAGGAAACCAGGGATACGCAGTATTTT
TRBV18	few	TRBD2	TRBJ2-5	CASSPRSGAYQETQYF	TGTGCCAGCTCACCTCGTAGCGGGGCGTACCAAGAGACCCAGTACTTC
TRBV5-5	many	NA	TRBJ2-1	CASSLWVSAQFF	TGTGCCAGCAGCTTGTGGGTCAGTGCGCAGTTCTTC
TRBV24-1	NA	TRBD1	TRBJ2-1	CATSDPGQGPDNEQFF	TGTGCCACCAGTGATCCCGGACAGGGTCCTGACAATGAGCAGTTCTTC
TRBV7-2	many	NA	TRBJ2-5	CASSTSRSETQYF	TGTGCCAGCAGCACCTCTCGTAGTGAGACCCAGTACTTC
TRBV10-3	NA	TRBD1	TRBJ2-7	CASGQGRGEQYF	TGTGCCTCTGGACAGGGGAGAGGCGAGCAGTACTTC
TRBV20-1	few	TRBD2	TRBJ2-1	CSARDILAGGPGSEQFF	TGCAGTGCTAGAGATATACTAGCGGGAGGCCCGGGGAGTGAGCAGTTCTTC
TRBV7-9	few	NA	TRBJ1-1	CASSLAGRAAEAFF	TGTGCCAGCAGCTTAGCTGGCAGGGCGGCTGAAGCTTTCTTT
TRBV7-8	few	NA	TRBJ1-4	CASSLESGVEGKLFF	TGTGCCAGCAGCTTAGAGTCCGGGGTTGAGGGTAAACTGTTTTTT
TRBV4-3	few	TRBD2	TRBJ2-4	CASSQDSAGGVQYF	TGCGCCAGCAGCCAAGATAGCGCGGGGGGGGTTCAGTACTTC
TRBV5-5	NA	NA	TRBJ1-5	CASSPRFSNQPQHF	TGTGCCAGCAGCCCACGTTTTAGCAATCAGCCCCAGCATTTT
TRBV27	few	TRBD1	TRBJ2-7	CASSSSGTGGASYEQYF	TGTGCCAGCAGTTCTTCCGGGACAGGGGGCGCGTCCTACGAGCAGTACTTC
TRBV5-1	NA	TRBD1	TRBJ1-5	CASSYTGQANQPQHF	TGCGCCAGCAGCTACACAGGACAGGCCAATCAGCCCCAGCATTTT
TRBV4-3	NA	NA	TRBJ2-2	CASSQDQNTGELFF	TGCGCCAGCAGCCAAGATCAGAACACCGGGGAGCTGTTTTTT
TRBV12-3/TRBV12-4	few	NA	TRBJ2-5	CASSFGLYGGETQYF	TGTGCCAGCAGTTTTGGTTTGTATGGGGGAGAGACCCAGTACTTC
TRBV18	many	NA	TRBJ2-2	CASSPTGNTGELFF	TGTGCCAGCTCACCGACGGGAAACACCGGGGAGCTGTTTTTT
TRBV4-3	many	TRBD2	TRBJ2-3	CASSQIAGITDTQYF	TGCGCCAGCAGCCAGATAGCGGGGATAACAGATACGCAGTATTTT
TRBV6-5	NA	TRBD1	TRBJ1-4	CASSYGQGAEKLFF	TGTGCCAGCAGTTACGGACAGGGGGCGGAAAAACTGTTTTTT
TRBV20-1	NA	NA	TRBJ2-1	CSARDLRARPYNEQFF	TGCAGTGCTAGAGATCTGCGGGCTAGGCCCTACAATGAGCAGTTCTTC
TRBV20-1	NA	TRBD2	TRBJ2-1	CSARTSGRANNEQFF	TGCAGTGCTAGGACAAGCGGGAGAGCTAACAATGAGCAGTTCTTC
TRBV12-3/TRBV12-4	NA	NA	TRBJ1-2	CASTRDGYGYTF	TGTGCCAGCACTCGGGACGGCTATGGCTACACCTTC
TRBV20-1	NA	NA	TRBJ2-1	CSARGGTRRSNEQFF	TGCAGTGCCCGCGGTGGGACTCGACGAAGCAATGAGCAGTTCTTC
TRBV4-2	NA	NA	TRBJ2-2	CASSQDFTRSNTGELFF	TGTGCCAGCAGCCAAGATTTTACGCGTTCGAACACCGGGGAGCTGTTTTTT
TRBV3-1	NA	TRBD1	TRBJ1-2	CASSSDRAYGYTF	TGTGCCAGCAGCTCTGACAGGGCCTATGGCTACACCTTC
TRBV14	many	TRBD2	TRBJ2-7	CASSQWGLGGNEQYF	TGTGCCAGCAGCCAATGGGGCCTGGGAGGGAACGAGCAGTACTTC
TRBV6-5	NA	TRBD2	TRBJ2-3	CASSYSGTSGGATQYF	TGTGCCAGCAGTTACTCCGGGACTAGCGGGGGGGCAACGCAGTATTTT
TRBV5-5	few	NA	TRBJ2-6	CASSNSDSGANVLTF	TGTGCCAGCAGCAACAGCGATTCTGGGGCCAACGTCCTGACTTTC
TRBV10-3	many	TRBD1	TRBJ2-7	CAISSTGTYEQYF	TGTGCCATCAGTTCGACAGGGACCTACGAGCAGTACTTC
TRBV30	NA	TRBD1	TRBJ2-3	CAWRWYRGSADTQYF	TGTGCCTGGAGATGGTACAGGGGCTCGGCAGATACGCAGTATTTT
TRBV24-1	NA	NA	TRBJ2-3	CATSDTGSAATDTQYF	TGTGCCACCAGTGACACAGGTTCAGCGGCCACAGATACGCAGTATTTT
TRBV20-1	NA	NA	TRBJ2-1	CSARGQNYNEQFF	TGCAGTGCTAGGGGACAAAACTACAATGAGCAGTTCTTC
TRBV20-1	NA	TRBD1	TRBJ1-2	CSALQGRNYGYTF	TGCAGTGCCCTACAGGGGAGGAACTATGGCTACACCTTC
TRBV12-3/TRBV12-4	NA	NA	TRBJ1-2	CASSSFAGDHTF	TGTGCCAGCAGTTCTTTTGCAGGGGACCACACCTTC
TRBV29-1	few	TRBD1	TRBJ1-2	CSVDLGQVYYGYTF	TGCAGCGTTGATTTAGGACAGGTTTACTATGGCTACACCTTC
TRBV6-2/TRBV6-3	many	NA	TRBJ2-7	CASRDYEQYF	TGTGCCAGCAGGGACTACGAGCAGTACTTC